The 26 T cell receptor beta chains presented below share a single source sample, sequenced in a study of blood T cell repertoires in COVID-19. Profiled with immunoSEQ multiplex PCR; TCRdb holds only in-frame clones, not every one. The profile covers fewer than 500,000 clones, with approximately 90% appearing a single time and 1% to 1.3% taken by the ten largest. Sequenced: PBMCs or T cells enriched from blood (not recorded which). The receptors originated from a man aged 25-45 years who had recovered from COVID-19.

The chain joins TRBV29-1 to TRBJ2-2; 11 bases are a match to TRBD2. The length of the CDR3 is 13 residues. Germline V gene data show CDR1 as SQVTM and CDR2 as ANQGSEA. This CDR3 reads CSTTSGMTGELFF. The CDR3 DNA reads as TGCAGTACGACTAGCGGGATGACCGGGGAGCTGTTTTTT.

The chain is built from TRBV19 and TRBJ2-7; maybe TRBD1 (6 bases). Deletions cut 8 bases from V and 5 bases from J, with 16 bases between. The CDR3 has 13 amino acids. From germline, CDR1 is LNHDA and CDR2 SQIVND (reference sequence). The CDR3: CASGATGHHEQYF. CDR3 coding DNA: TGTGCCAGTGGTGCGACAGGTCACCACGAGCAGTACTTC.

V and J are TRBV18 and TRBJ2-1; the D is unclear. Trimming took off 3 bases at V and 10 bases at J, with 7 bases between the two ends. Germline CDR1 and CDR2: KGHSH and LQKENI. This CDR3 comprises 11 residues. The CDR3 DNA follows: TGTGCCAGCTCACCCCAGATCGAGCAGTTCTTC. Translated, it gives CASSPQIEQFF.

J is TRBJ2-7 and V is TRBV7-8, with 9 bases that match TRBD2. Germline-derived CDR1 and CDR2 are SGHVS and FQNEAQ. V trimming: 1 base; J trimming: 5 bases; junction bases outside the gene matches: 9. The CDR3 sequence is 16 residues long. The CDR3 nucleotides read TGTGCCAGCAGCTTAGTTGTAGGCGGGAGGGCCAACGAGCAGTACTTC. As protein: CASSLVVGGRANEQYF.

This clone was observed once. This sequence joins TRBV5-1 and TRBJ2-5; 8 bases are a match to TRBD2. Trimming cost V 4 bases and J 3 bases; bases outside gene matches: 5. This CDR3 is 14 amino acids long. Germline CDR1 reads SGHRS; CDR2 reads YFSETQ. The CDR3 loop reads CASSRPLAEETQYF. The CDR3 DNA reads as TGCGCCAGCAGCCGCCCACTAGCGGAAGAGACCCAGTACTTC.

CDR3 residues: CATTLAHSYNEQFF. The CDR3 DNA sequence: TGTGCCACCACGCTAGCGCATTCCTACAATGAGCAGTTCTTC. The chain couples TRBV19 to TRBJ2-1; a possible D gene is TRBD2 (6 bases). CDR1 and CDR2 (germline): LNHDA, SQIVND (reference sequence). V was shortened by 10 bases and J by 1 base, with 14 bases between the two germline ends. CDR3 length equals 14 residues.

The rearrangement uses TRBV19 and TRBJ2-2; tentative D call: TRBD2 (6 bases). With 6 bases removed from V and 4 bases from J, the gap between germline ends came to 12 bases. CDR1 is LNHDA, CDR2 SQIVND, per germline (reference sequence). This CDR3 comprises 14 residues. In DNA form, the CDR3 reads TGTGCCAGTAGGCTTGTCGGGAGCACCGGGGAGCTGTTTTTT. This encodes CASRLVGSTGELFF.

A few counts support this clone. The J gene is TRBJ1-5, the V gene TRBV19; D may be TRBD1 (5 bases). Germline V gives CDR1 LNHDA, CDR2 SQIVND (reference sequence). The V gene lost 4 bases and the J gene lost 2 bases, with 12 bases spanning the gap. The CDR3 consists of 15 residues. Written as DNA, the CDR3 is TGTGCCAGTAGTAAACAGGCCCTCGGCAATCAGCCCCAGCATTTT. It specifies CASSKQALGNQPQHF. Drawing the rest from reference TRBV19 and TRBJ1-5, the complete variable domain is DGGITQSPKYLFRKEGQNVTLSCEQNLNHDAMYWYRQDPGQGLRLIYYSQIVNDFQKGDIAEGYSVSREKKESFPLTVTSAQKNPTAFYLCASSKQALGNQPQHFGDGTRLSIL.

In its sample, this clone was seen a few times. This sequence joins TRBV9 and TRBJ2-6, with 7 bases lining up with TRBD2. Germline lookup yields CDR1 SGDLS and CDR2 YYNGEE. The V segment lost 8 bases and the J segment 3 bases; nucleotides outside the gene matches: 11. The CDR3 loop spans 16 amino acids. CDR3 sequence: CARLTSPSRGANVLTF. The CDR3 DNA sequence: TGTGCCAGGCTGACTAGCCCTTCCCGTGGGGCCAACGTCCTGACTTTC.

The chain couples TRBV6-2 or TRBV6-3 to TRBJ2-7; 9 bases fit TRBD1. CDR1 is MNHEY and CDR2 is SVGEGT in the germline V gene. V was clipped by 0 bases and J by 3 bases; unmatched bases: 9. This CDR3 has 17 amino acids. In DNA form, the CDR3 reads TGTGCCAGCAGTTACTCGAATTCGGACAGGGGCCTCTACGAGCAGTACTTC. It yields the protein CASSYSNSDRGLYEQYF.

The count of this clone is one. The chain is built from TRBV4-1 and TRBJ2-7, with D perhaps TRBD2 (6 bases). Trimming removed 4 bases at V and 4 bases at J, with 20 bases between. Germline values: CDR1 MGHRA, CDR2 YSYEKL. CDR3 size: 16 residues. CDR3 sequence reads: CASSLRASGVGYEQYF. The CDR3 DNA is TGCGCCAGCAGCCTCCGAGCGTCGGGGGTGGGATACGAGCAGTACTTC.

This sequence joins TRBV2 and TRBJ2-2; D uncertain. CDR1 and CDR2 (germline): SNHLY, FYNNEI. The CDR3 is 17 amino acids. Trimming cost V 7 bases and J 3 bases, with 21 bases left between them. CDR3 bases: TGTGCCAGCAAAGTAGCCGGGTTCATTATTGACACCGGGGAGCTGTTTTTT. This translates into CASKVAGFIIDTGELFF.

The V call is TRBV28, the J call TRBJ1-1; D possibly corresponds to TRBD1 (5 bases). V lost 7 bases, J lost 4 bases, and 13 bases lay in between. This CDR3 region has 13 residues. Germline V CDR1 and CDR2: MDHEN, SYDVKM. CDR3 loop: CASTPSRATEAFF. DNA of the CDR3: TGTGCCAGCACCCCTTCCAGGGCCACTGAAGCTTTCTTT.

The chain employs TRBV18 and TRBJ1-1; no firm D call. Per the germline V gene, CDR1 is KGHSH and CDR2 is LQKENI. The CDR3 has 13 amino acids. V dropped 2 bases and J dropped 1 base, with 5 bases sitting between them. The CDR3 protein is CASSPFRNTEAFF. The CDR3 DNA sequence: TGTGCCAGCTCACCATTCAGGAACACTGAAGCTTTCTTT.

Regarding this clone: Compared with germline, one end of the junction differs, possibly owing to a read error. J is TRBJ2-7 and V is TRBV7-9; 11 bases fit TRBD2. The CDR3 has 16 amino acids. Germline V gene lookup returns CDR1 SEHNR and CDR2 FQNEAQ (reference sequence). Here the CDR3 reads CASSFGTSGTSYERYF. The DNA of the CDR3 is TGTGCCAGCAGCTTTGGGACTAGCGGTACTTCCTACGAGCGGTACTTC.

The chain recombines TRBV7-9 with TRBJ2-2; 8 nucleotides match TRBD2. Germline V gene lookup returns CDR1 SEHNR and CDR2 FQNEAQ (reference sequence). J lost 4 bases, V lost 1 base, and 5 bases had no gene match. The CDR3 has 16 amino acids. The DNA of the CDR3 is TGTGCCAGCAGCTTAGGAACCGGGAGGGTCACCGGGGAGCTGTTTTTT. Its protein is CASSLGTGRVTGELFF.

V and J are TRBV27 and TRBJ2-7; D might be TRBD2 (5 bases). V was shortened by 2 bases and J by 4 bases, with 12 bases between the two germline ends. CDR1 is MNHEY and CDR2 is SMNVEV in the germline V gene (reference sequence). The CDR3 totals 14 residues. CDR3 sequence (DNA): TGTGCCAGCAGTTTAGTGAGCGGAGATTACGAGCAGTACTTC. This gives the protein CASSLVSGDYEQYF.

The chain is built from TRBV13 and TRBJ1-1; no definite D call. V lost 1 base to trimming and J lost 10 bases, with 10 bases between them. This CDR3 has 12 amino acids. The V gene's germline CDR1 is PRHDT and CDR2 FYEKMQ (reference sequence). This CDR3 is CASSLAAGRAFF. CDR3 DNA sequence: TGTGCCAGCAGCTTAGCGGCAGGTCGAGCTTTCTTT. Based on the CDR3 plus reference TRBV13 and TRBJ1-1, the full variable domain is AAGVIQSPRHLIKEKRETATLKCYPIPRHDTVYWYQQGPGQDPQFLISFYEKMQSDKGSIPDRFSAQQFSDYHSELNMSSLELGDSALYFCASSLAAGRAFFGQGTRLTVV.

The genes are TRBV30 and TRBJ2-2, with a possible D match to TRBD1 (7 bases). CDR3 length: 17 amino acids. The germline CDR1 and CDR2 sequences are GTSNPN and SVGIG (reference sequence). V shed 2 bases and J shed 2 bases, with 18 bases lying between them. Written as DNA, the CDR3 is TGTGCCTGGAGTAGGGGGCGATTAGCGGACAACACCGGGGAGCTGTTTTTT. Amino acids: CAWSRGRLADNTGELFF.

The chain joins TRBV5-1 to TRBJ2-7; 7 bases fit TRBD2. The CDR3 sequence is 15 residues long. The germline V gene encodes CDR1 SGHRS and CDR2 YFSETQ. Unmatched junction bases numbered 8, after V lost 3 bases and J lost 2 bases. The CDR3 is CASSWGSSGPYEQYF. DNA for the CDR3: TGCGCCAGCAGCTGGGGGTCTAGCGGCCCCTACGAGCAGTACTTC.

This clone was detected only once. The J gene is TRBJ1-1, the V gene TRBV4-1; perhaps TRBD1 as D (6 bases). The CDR3 is 15 residues long. Germline V gene sequence: CDR1 MGHRA, CDR2 YSYEKL. V shed 7 bases and J shed 4 bases, with 19 bases lying between them. Here the CDR3 DNA reads TGCGCCAGCAACTCCTACAGGGTTGGGGCCACTGAAGCTTTCTTT. Protein: CASNSYRVGATEAFF.

The chain joins TRBV19 to TRBJ2-3, with no clear D. Germline V lookup: CDR1 LNHDA, CDR2 SQIVND (reference sequence). With 7 bases removed from V and 5 bases from J, the gap between germline ends came to 16 bases. The CDR3 has 14 residues. As DNA, the CDR3 is TGTGCCAGTATAAGGAGCGCTCAAGGAGATACGCAGTATTTT. Amino acid sequence: CASIRSAQGDTQYF.

The chain is built from TRBV4-1 and TRBJ2-7, with D unclear. In germline, CDR1 is MGHRA, CDR2 YSYEKL. V lost 3 bases and J 0 bases, leaving 15 bases between the germline ends. The CDR3 extends over 16 amino acids. CDR3 loop: CASSQPSPLSSYEQYF. The CDR3 region has the DNA TGCGCCAGCAGCCAGCCTTCGCCCTTGAGCTCCTACGAGCAGTACTTC.

This chain connects TRBV7-9 to TRBJ1-2; 9 positions agree with TRBD1. The germline V gene encodes CDR1 SEHNR and CDR2 FQNEAQ (reference sequence). V dropped 5 bases and J dropped 9; count of bases not matched to a gene: 7. The CDR3 runs 13 residues. This chain's CDR3 is CASSQFGQGRYTF. The CDR3, as DNA: TGTGCCAGCAGCCAATTCGGACAGGGGCGCTACACCTTC.

The chain couples TRBV3-1 (or the pseudogene TRBV3-2) to TRBJ1-4; 7 bases fit TRBD1. CDR3 length: 15 amino acids. Germline CDR1 reads LGHDT; CDR2 reads YNNKEL (reference sequence). J was trimmed by 8 bases and V by 1 base; bases with no gene match: 7. DNA for the CDR3: TGTGCCAGCAGCCAAGTCATGGACAGGCACGAAAAACTGTTTTTT. Amino acid sequence: CASSQVMDRHEKLFF.

Concerning this clone: Other DNA sequences in the sample encode the same CDR3. This chain joins TRBV5-1 and TRBJ1-1; TRBD1 matches at 8 bases. CDR1 and CDR2 (germline): SGHRS, YFSETQ. The CDR3 spans 14 residues. V shed 2 bases and J 1 base; nucleotides not matched to a gene: 1. CDR3 nucleotide sequence: TGCGCCAGCAGCTTTCAGGGGGCGAACACTGAAGCTTTCTTT. Translation: CASSFQGANTEAFF.